The sequence of this T cell receptor (beta chain) was determined in a study of a mutant IDH1 vaccine in newly diagnosed glioma. Study in general: Patients' prior therapy spanned radiotherapy, temozolomide, or both; most underwent both.

Study observations and caveats: Shifts in the top peripheral T cell clonotypes seemed unrelated to pseudoprogression. Vaccination elicited immune responses in approximately 93% of patients.

Some clones are missing from TCRdb's copy, which holds only in-frame ones; the method was immunoSEQ multiplex PCR. The sample records around 58,000 clones, approximately 82% being singletons. Indicated time point: week 5, during vaccination. It was 300 ug of mutant IDH1 20-mer peptide that made up each vaccine dose, given with topical imiquimod. The CDR3 extends over 15 amino acids. The V segment lost 6 bases and the J segment 8 bases; nucleotides outside the gene matches: 8. Germline-derived CDR1 and CDR2 are SNHLY and FYNNEI. As concerns this clone: Its antigen is not identified.

The chain joins TRBV2 to TRBJ1-4; 11 nucleotides match TRBD1. The sequence came from a young man with glioma. The input for sequencing was PBMCs, taken from a glioma patient whose treatment included an IDH1 peptide vaccine. The CDR3 sequence: CASRGQGATTEKLFF. Written as DNA, the CDR3 is TGTGCCAGCAGAGGACAGGGGGCGACTACCGAAAAACTGTTTTTT.